The 17 T cell receptor beta chains below were found in one sample sequenced in a study of cytomegalovirus exposure and HLA in healthy donors. PCR involved 60 Vbeta and 13 Jbeta primers. Here immunoSEQ multiplex PCR was the method, and the copy in TCRdb shows in-frame clones only, minus some. Here the sample spans hundreds of thousands of clones, over 85% being singletons. Sequenced sample: PBMCs. These receptors were obtained from a woman aged 18-29 years in good health and CMV-seronegative.

The J gene is TRBJ1-2, the V gene TRBV2, with 7 bases lining up with TRBD1. Germline loops: CDR1 SNHLY, CDR2 FYNNEI. J was trimmed by 6 bases and V by 8 bases; bases with no gene match: 18. The CDR3 sequence is 16 residues long. CDR3 loop: CASRMGADRILDGYTF. CDR3 DNA: TGTGCCAGCCGGATGGGGGCGGACAGGATTTTGGATGGCTACACCTTC.

The chain is built from TRBV30 and TRBJ2-3; 7 bases map to TRBD2. Per the germline V gene, CDR1 is GTSNPN and CDR2 is SVGIG (reference sequence). This CDR3 is 16 amino acids long. The trim removed 3 bases at V and 2 bases at J, leaving 11 bases unmatched. CDR3 coding DNA: TGTGCCTGGAGCCTCCCTTCTAGCGGTATCACAGATACGCAGTATTTT. This gives the protein CAWSLPSSGITDTQYF.

This chain connects TRBV28 to TRBJ1-5, with 7 bases fitting TRBD1. This CDR3 comprises 14 residues. Looked up from germline, CDR1 is MDHEN and CDR2 is SYDVKM. Trimming at V came to 10 bases and at J to 2 bases, leaving 8 bases not matched to a gene. The CDR3 protein is CATFEGAGNQPQHF. CDR3 DNA sequence: TGTGCCACCTTCGAGGGGGCGGGCAATCAGCCCCAGCATTTT.

The chain has TRBV5-1 and TRBJ2-7, with TRBD1 matching 7 bases. V was pared by 4 bases and J by 0 bases, with 10 bases of the junction left unmatched. This CDR3 region has 16 residues. The germline V gene has CDR1 SGHRS and CDR2 YFSETQ. CDR3 in DNA: TGCGCCAGCAGCCCCACAGGGGTTCGGACCTCCTACGAGCAGTACTTC. Translating it yields CASSPTGVRTSYEQYF.

The chain employs TRBV5-1 and TRBJ1-3; the D gene is possibly TRBD1 (5 bases). The CDR3 loop spans 14 amino acids. Per germline, CDR1 SGHRS and CDR2 YFSETQ. V was shortened by 1 base and J by 4 bases, with 9 bases between the two germline ends. CDR3 DNA sequence: TGCGCCAGCAGCTTGCTCCAGGGCGGAAACACCATATATTTT. Translation gives CASSLLQGGNTIYF.

This clone showed up just once. The chain carries TRBV19 and TRBJ2-5; possible D gene TRBD2, 6 bases. The germline CDR1 and CDR2 sequences are LNHDA and SQIVND (reference sequence). This CDR3 is 15 amino acids long. V gave up 5 bases and J gave up 4 bases, with 17 bases separating them. CDR3 sequence reads: CASSPRRTMRETQYF. In DNA, the CDR3 is TGTGCCAGTAGTCCTCGGCGGACTATGAGAGAGACCCAGTACTTC.

The chain links TRBV5-1 to TRBJ2-7; tentatively, D is TRBD2 (6 bases). Germline V gene lookup returns CDR1 SGHRS and CDR2 YFSETQ. The CDR3 runs to 15 residues. Between the trimmed V and J ends, which lost 4 bases and 6 bases, there was a span of 20 bases. This CDR3 is CASSRGLGGLAEQYF. The CDR3 DNA reads as TGCGCCAGCAGCCGCGGACTCGGGGGTCTGGCCGAGCAGTACTTC.

The V gene is TRBV6-6, the J gene TRBJ1-1; D is ambiguous. Looked up from germline, CDR1 is MNHNY and CDR2 is SVGAGI (reference sequence). The CDR3 totals 14 residues. V dropped 6 bases and J dropped 1 base, with 12 bases sitting between them. This CDR3 is CASSPAVANTEAFF. For the CDR3, the DNA is TGTGCCAGCAGCCCTGCCGTGGCGAACACTGAAGCTTTCTTT.

The V gene is TRBV7-2, the J gene TRBJ1-2, with D maybe TRBD1 (5 bases). Trimming took 6 bases from V and 5 from J, leaving 19 bases between them. There are 15 residues in the CDR3. CDR1 SGHTA and CDR2 FQGNSA come from the germline V gene. DNA for the CDR3: TGTGCCAGCAGTCACCCTGGGGGGAACTTTTATGGCTACACCTTC. It specifies CASSHPGGNFYGYTF.

The chain combines TRBV30 with TRBJ2-7, with 12 bases matching TRBD2. The germline CDR1 and CDR2 sequences are GTSNPN and SVGIG (reference sequence). This CDR3 contains 14 residues. The junction had 5 bases not matched to a gene; V was cut back by 3 bases and J by 5 bases. CDR3 sequence: CAWRPGLAGHEQYF. The CDR3 coding sequence is TGTGCCTGGAGGCCGGGACTAGCGGGTCACGAGCAGTACTTC. Based on the CDR3 plus reference TRBV30 and TRBJ2-7, the full variable domain is SQTIHQWPATLVQPVGSPLSLECTVEGTSNPNLYWYRQAAGRGLQLLFYSVGIGQISSEVPQNLSASRPQDRQFILSSKKLLLSDSGFYLCAWRPGLAGHEQYFGPGTRLTVT.

The rearrangement links TRBV5-1 to TRBJ2-7; D may be TRBD2 (6 bases). CDR1 is SGHRS and CDR2 is YFSETQ in the germline V gene. Trimming pared 5 bases from V and 5 bases from J, leaving 11 bases between. This CDR3 comprises 12 residues. CDR3 sequence (DNA): TGCGCCAGCAGGGGAGGCCAAGACGAGCAGTACTTC. This gives the protein CASRGGQDEQYF.

The chain carries TRBV25-1 and TRBJ1-5; D is unresolved. The CDR3 contains 12 residues. Germline CDR1 MGHDK, CDR2 SYGVNS. The V gene lost 11 bases and the J gene lost 2 bases, with 10 bases spanning the gap. The CDR3 DNA follows: TGTGCCTCCCAGAGGGGCAATCAGCCCCAGCATTTT. Translating gives CASQRGNQPQHF.

The V call is TRBV6-6, the J call TRBJ1-1, with a weak D call TRBD1 (6 bases). V lost 5 bases and J lost 6, with 19 bases in between. This CDR3 has 15 residues. Germline V gene sequence: CDR1 MNHNY, CDR2 SVGAGI (reference sequence). The CDR3 coding sequence is TGTGCCAGCAGTCACCGACAGGATAAAGCCCCTGAAGCTTTCTTT. Residues: CASSHRQDKAPEAFF.

The rearrangement uses TRBV18 and TRBJ1-1; D might be TRBD1 (5 bases). V was pared by 3 bases and J by 6 bases, with 17 bases between. Germline values: CDR1 KGHSH, CDR2 LQKENI. The CDR3 loop spans 15 amino acids. The CDR3 DNA reads TGTGCCAGCTCACCTACGGGGGGGGACCAGTCTGAAGCTTTCTTT. It yields the protein CASSPTGGDQSEAFF.

The chain recombines TRBV15 with TRBJ2-5, with 8 bases lining up with TRBD2. Germline assignment: CDR1 LNHNV and CDR2 YYDKDF (reference sequence). V trimming: 0 bases; J trimming: 5 bases; junction bases outside the gene matches: 5. The length of the CDR3 is 15 residues. The CDR3 DNA is TGTGCCACCAGCAGAGATCGGGCTAGCGGGGAGACCCAGTACTTC. This translates into CATSRDRASGETQYF.

The chain combines TRBV29-1 with TRBJ1-2; D not resolved. This CDR3 region has 12 residues. CDR1 is SQVTM, CDR2 ANQGSEA, per germline. With 4 bases removed from V and 5 bases from J, the gap between germline ends came to 11 bases. For the CDR3, the DNA is TGCAGCGTTGGCCGAACTTTTTATGGCTACACCTTC. Residues: CSVGRTFYGYTF.

For this clone: The junction departs from the called germline gene at one end, perhaps through a read error. The V call is TRBV19, the J call TRBJ2-3; TRBD2 matches at 9 bases. The CDR3 has 19 amino acids. Germline CDR1 LNHDA, CDR2 SQIVND (reference sequence). For the CDR3, the DNA is TGTGCCAGTAGTATAACTCAACTAGCGGGCGACCCTAGCACAGATACGCAATATTTT. Its protein is CASSITQLAGDPSTDTQYF.